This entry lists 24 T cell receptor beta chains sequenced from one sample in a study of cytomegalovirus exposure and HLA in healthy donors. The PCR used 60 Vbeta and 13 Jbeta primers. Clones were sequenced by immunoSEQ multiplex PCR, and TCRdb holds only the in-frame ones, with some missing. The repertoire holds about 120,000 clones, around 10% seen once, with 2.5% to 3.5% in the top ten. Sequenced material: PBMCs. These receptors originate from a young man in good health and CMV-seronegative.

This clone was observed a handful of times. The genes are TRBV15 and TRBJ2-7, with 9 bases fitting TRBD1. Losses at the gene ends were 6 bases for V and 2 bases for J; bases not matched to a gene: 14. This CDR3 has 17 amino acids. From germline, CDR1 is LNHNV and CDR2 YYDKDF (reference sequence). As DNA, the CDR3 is TGTGCCACCAGTCCATCCCCGGCGGGACAGGGTACCTACGAGCAGTACTTC. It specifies CATSPSPAGQGTYEQYF.

The CDR3 loop reads CASSLTDTGELFF. The CDR3 bases are TGTGCCAGCAGCTTAACGGACACCGGGGAGCTGTTTTTT. The chain links TRBV7-6 to TRBJ2-2, with D hard to call. CDR1 is SGHVS, CDR2 FNYEAQ, per germline. V was cut by 2 bases and J by 3 bases, with 4 bases left in between. The CDR3 runs 13 residues.

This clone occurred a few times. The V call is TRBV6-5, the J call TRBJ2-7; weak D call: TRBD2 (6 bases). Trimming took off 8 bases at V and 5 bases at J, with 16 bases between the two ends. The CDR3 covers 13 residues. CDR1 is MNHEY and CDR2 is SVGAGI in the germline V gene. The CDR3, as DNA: TGTGCCAGCTCTCGGGGGACCGGGGACGAGCAGTACTTC. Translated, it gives CASSRGTGDEQYF.

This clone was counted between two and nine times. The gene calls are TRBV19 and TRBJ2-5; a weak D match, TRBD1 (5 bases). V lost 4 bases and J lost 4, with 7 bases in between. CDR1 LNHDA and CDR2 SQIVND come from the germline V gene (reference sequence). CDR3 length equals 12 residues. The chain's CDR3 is CASSRQRETQYF. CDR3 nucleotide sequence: TGTGCCAGTAGTAGACAGCGAGAGACCCAGTACTTC. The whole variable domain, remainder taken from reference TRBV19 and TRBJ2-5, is DGGITQSPKYLFRKEGQNVTLSCEQNLNHDAMYWYRQDPGQGLRLIYYSQIVNDFQKGDIAEGYSVSREKKESFPLTVTSAQKNPTAFYLCASSRQRETQYFGPGTRLLVL.

As DNA, the CDR3 is TGTGCCAGCAGCGTCCGGGGGGGGCACACCGGGGAGCTGTTTTTT. Translating it yields CASSVRGGHTGELFF. J is TRBJ2-2 and V is TRBV7-2, with 8 bases aligning to TRBD2. V trimming: 5 bases; J trimming: 3 bases; junction bases outside the gene matches: 5. The CDR3 runs 15 residues. Germline V lookup: CDR1 SGHTA, CDR2 FQGNSA. The full variable domain, in which reference TRBV7-2 and TRBJ2-2 provide the parts outside the CDR3, is GAGVSQSPSNKVTEKGKDVELRCDPISGHTALYWYRQSLGQGLEFLIYFQGNSAPDKSGLPSDRFSAERTGGSVSTLTIQRTQQEDSAVYLCASSVRGGHTGELFFGEGSRLTVL.

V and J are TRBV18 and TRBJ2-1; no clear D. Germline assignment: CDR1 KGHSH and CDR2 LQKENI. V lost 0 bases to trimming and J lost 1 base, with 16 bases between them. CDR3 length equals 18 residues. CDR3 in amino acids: CASSPPFLRHTSYNEQFF. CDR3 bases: TGTGCCAGCTCACCACCGTTTCTTCGACACACGTCCTACAATGAGCAGTTCTTC.

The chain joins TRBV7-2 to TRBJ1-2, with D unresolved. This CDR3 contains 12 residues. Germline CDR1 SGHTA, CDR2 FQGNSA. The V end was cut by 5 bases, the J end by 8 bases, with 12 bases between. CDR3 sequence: CASSHNFGGYTF. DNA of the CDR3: TGTGCCAGCAGCCACAATTTCGGGGGCTACACCTTC.

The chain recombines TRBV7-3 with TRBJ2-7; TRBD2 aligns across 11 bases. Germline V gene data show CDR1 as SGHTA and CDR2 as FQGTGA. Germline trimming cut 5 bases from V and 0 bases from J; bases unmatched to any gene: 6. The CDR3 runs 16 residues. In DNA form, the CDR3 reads TGTGCCAGCAGCCGCGGACTAGCGGGTCCCTCCTACGAGCAGTACTTC. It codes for CASSRGLAGPSYEQYF.

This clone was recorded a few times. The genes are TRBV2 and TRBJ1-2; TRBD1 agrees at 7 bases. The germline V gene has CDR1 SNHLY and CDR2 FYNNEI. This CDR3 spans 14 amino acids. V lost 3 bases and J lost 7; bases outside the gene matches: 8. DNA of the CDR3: TGTGCCAGCAGTGACTTTTACAGGGGCCGTGGCTACACCTTC. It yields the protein CASSDFYRGRGYTF.

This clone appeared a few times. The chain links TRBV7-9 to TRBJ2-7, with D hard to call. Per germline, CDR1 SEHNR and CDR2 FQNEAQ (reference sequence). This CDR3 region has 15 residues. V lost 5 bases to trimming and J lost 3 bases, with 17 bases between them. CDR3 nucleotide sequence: TGTGCCAGCAGCACGCGTCCGGGTCAAGGCTACGAGCAGTACTTC. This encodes CASSTRPGQGYEQYF.

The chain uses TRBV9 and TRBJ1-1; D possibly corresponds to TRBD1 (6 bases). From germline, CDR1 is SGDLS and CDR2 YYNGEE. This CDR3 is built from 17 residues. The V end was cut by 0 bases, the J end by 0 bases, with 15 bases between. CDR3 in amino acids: CASSVVGGDGMNTEAFF. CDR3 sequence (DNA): TGTGCCAGCAGCGTAGTAGGGGGGGACGGTATGAACACTGAAGCTTTCTTT.

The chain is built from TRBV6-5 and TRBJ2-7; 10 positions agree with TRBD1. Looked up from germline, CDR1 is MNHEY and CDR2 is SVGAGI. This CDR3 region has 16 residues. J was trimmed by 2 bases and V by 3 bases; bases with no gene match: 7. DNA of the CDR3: TGTGCCAGCAGTTATGTCGGGGGGACAGGGGCCTACGAGCAGTACTTC. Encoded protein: CASSYVGGTGAYEQYF.

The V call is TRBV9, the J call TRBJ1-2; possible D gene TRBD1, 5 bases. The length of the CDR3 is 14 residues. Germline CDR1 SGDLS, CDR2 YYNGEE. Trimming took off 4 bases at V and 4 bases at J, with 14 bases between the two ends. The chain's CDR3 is CASSSLGGIYGYTF. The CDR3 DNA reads TGTGCCAGCAGCTCCCTTGGGGGGATCTATGGCTACACCTTC.

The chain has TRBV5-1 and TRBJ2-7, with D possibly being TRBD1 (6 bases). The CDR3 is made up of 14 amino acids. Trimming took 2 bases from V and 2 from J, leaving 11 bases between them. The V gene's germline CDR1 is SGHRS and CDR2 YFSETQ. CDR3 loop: CASSLGQGPYEQYF. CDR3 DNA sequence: TGCGCCAGCAGCTTAGGCCAGGGGCCCTACGAGCAGTACTTC.

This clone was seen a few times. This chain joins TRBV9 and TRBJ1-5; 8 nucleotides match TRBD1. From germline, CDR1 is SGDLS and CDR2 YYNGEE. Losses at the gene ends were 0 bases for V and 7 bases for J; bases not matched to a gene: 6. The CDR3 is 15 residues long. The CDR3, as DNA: TGTGCCAGCAGCGTAGGGCTGGACAGGGCACAGCCCCAGCATTTT. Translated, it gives CASSVGLDRAQPQHF.

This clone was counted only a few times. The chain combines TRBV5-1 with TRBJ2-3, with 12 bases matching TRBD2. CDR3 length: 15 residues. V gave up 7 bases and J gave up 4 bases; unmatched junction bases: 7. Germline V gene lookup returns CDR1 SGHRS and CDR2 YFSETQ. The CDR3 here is CASASTSGSPDTQYF. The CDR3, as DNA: TGCGCCAGCGCTTCGACTAGCGGGAGCCCAGATACGCAGTATTTT.

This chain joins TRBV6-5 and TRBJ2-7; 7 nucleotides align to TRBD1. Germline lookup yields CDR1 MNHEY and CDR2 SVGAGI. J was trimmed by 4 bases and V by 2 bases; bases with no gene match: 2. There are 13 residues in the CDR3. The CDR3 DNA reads TGTGCCAGCAGTTACGGGACAGATTACGAGCAGTACTTC. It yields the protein CASSYGTDYEQYF.

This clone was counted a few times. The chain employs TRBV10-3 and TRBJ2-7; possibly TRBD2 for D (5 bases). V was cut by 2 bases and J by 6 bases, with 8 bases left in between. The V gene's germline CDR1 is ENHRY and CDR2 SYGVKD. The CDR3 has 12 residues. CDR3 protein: CAISEGEGEQYF. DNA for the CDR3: TGTGCCATCAGTGAGGGTGAGGGCGAGCAGTACTTC.

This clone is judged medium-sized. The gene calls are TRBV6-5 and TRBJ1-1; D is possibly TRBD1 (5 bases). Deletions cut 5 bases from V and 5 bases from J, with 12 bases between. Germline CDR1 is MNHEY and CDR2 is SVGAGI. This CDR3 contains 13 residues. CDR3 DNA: TGTGCCAGCAGTGGGGGAGGGGAGACTGAAGCTTTCTTT. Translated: CASSGGGETEAFF.

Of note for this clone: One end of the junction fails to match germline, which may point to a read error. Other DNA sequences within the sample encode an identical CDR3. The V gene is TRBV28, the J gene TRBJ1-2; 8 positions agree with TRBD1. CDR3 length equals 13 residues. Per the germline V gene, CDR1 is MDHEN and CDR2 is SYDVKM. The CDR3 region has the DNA TGTGCCAGCTTTGGACAGGGTGACTATGGGTACACCTTC. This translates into CASFGQGDYGYTF.

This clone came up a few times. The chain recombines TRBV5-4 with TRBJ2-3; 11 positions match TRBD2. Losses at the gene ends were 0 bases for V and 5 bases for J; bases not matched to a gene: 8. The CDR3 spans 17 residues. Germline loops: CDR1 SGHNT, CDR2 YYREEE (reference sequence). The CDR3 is CASSLGGGTSGRDTQYF. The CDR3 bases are TGTGCCAGCAGCTTGGGGGGCGGGACTAGCGGCAGAGATACGCAGTATTTT.

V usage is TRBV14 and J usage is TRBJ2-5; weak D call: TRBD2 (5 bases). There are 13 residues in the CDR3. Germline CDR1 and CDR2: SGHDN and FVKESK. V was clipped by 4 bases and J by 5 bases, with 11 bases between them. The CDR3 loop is CASSLLGSETQYF. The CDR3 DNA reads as TGTGCCAGCAGCCTACTAGGTAGCGAGACCCAGTACTTC.

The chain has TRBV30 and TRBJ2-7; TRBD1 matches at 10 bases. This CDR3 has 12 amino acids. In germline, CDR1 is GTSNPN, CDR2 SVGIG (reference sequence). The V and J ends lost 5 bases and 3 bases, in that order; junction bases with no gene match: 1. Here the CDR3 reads CAWGTGVYEQYF. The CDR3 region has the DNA TGTGCCTGGGGGACAGGGGTCTACGAGCAGTACTTC.

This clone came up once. CDR3 bases: TGCGCCAGCAGCTTCCTGGCAGGGACTCTCTATGGCTACACCTTC. This translates into CASSFLAGTLYGYTF. The gene calls are TRBV5-1 and TRBJ1-2; TRBD1 is a possible D gene (5 bases). Trimming shortened V by 2 bases and J by 4 bases, and 15 bases separated the two germline ends. The CDR3 runs 15 residues. Germline CDR1 reads SGHRS; CDR2 reads YFSETQ.